This entry lists 27 T cell receptor delta chains sequenced from one sample in a study of Vδ1+ human thymocytes. RNA was extracted from the cells and then reverse transcribed. Multiplex PCR used pooled V-gene forward primers and a constant-region reverse primer to amplify CDR3s. TCRdb redid the clone calls on the multiplex PCR reads with CATT. The data hold more than 50,000 delta-chain clones, with around 15% observed a single time. No cognate antigen is known for these TCRs. Study conclusions and caveats: Thymic TRG and TRD repertoires appeared highly polyclonal, with Gaussian CDR3 length distributions.

The sample taken for sequencing was Vdelta1+ gamma-delta thymocytes from the thymus. Subset here: FACS-sorted CD3+ TCRalphabeta- TCRVdelta1+ TCRVdelta2- thymocytes. These receptors all stem from a girl in the first two years of life who had congenital heart surgery.

The chain combines TRDV1 with TRDJ1; D remains unclear. This CDR3 contains 13 residues. Germline CDR1 is TSWWSYY and CDR2 is QGS. Trimming stripped 2 bases from V and 7 bases from J, with 11 bases between. This chain's CDR3 is CALGEFIGVKLIF. The CDR3 coding sequence is TGTGCTCTTGGGGAATTTATAGGCGTTAAACTCATCTTT.

The V call is TRDV1, the J call TRDJ1; no reliable D call. Trimming removed 2 bases from V and 0 bases from J, with 34 bases in between. The germline CDR1 and CDR2 sequences are TSWWSYY and QGS. The CDR3 totals 23 residues. CDR3 sequence: CALGEGKLLPPNLTRAYTDKLIF. The CDR3 nucleotides read TGTGCTCTTGGGGAAGGGAAACTCCTCCCCCCCAACCTCACCCGGGCCTACACCGATAAACTCATCTTT.

Concerning this clone itself: This same CDR3 is encoded by further DNA sequences in the sample. The chain carries TRAV29/DV5 and TRDJ1; 7 nucleotides match TRDD3. The ends lost 0 bases at V and 2 bases at J; junction bases unmatched: 7. There are 15 residues in the CDR3. In germline, CDR1 is NSMFDY, CDR2 ISSIKDK. The CDR3 sequence is CAASAGGCLTDKLIF. The CDR3 region has the DNA TGTGCAGCAAGCGCGGGGGGATGCCTTACCGATAAACTCATCTTT. The whole variable domain, remainder taken from reference TRAV29/DV5 and TRDJ1, is DQQVKQNSPSLSVQEGRISILNCDYTNSMFDYFLWYKKYPAEGPTFLISISSIKDKNEDGRFTVFLNKSAKHLSLHIVPSQPGDSAVYFCAASAGGCLTDKLIFGKGTRVTVEP.

The sample holds a few counts of this clone. The chain uses TRDV1 and TRDJ1; 10 nucleotides agree with TRDD3. Germline CDR1 and CDR2: TSWWSYY and QGS. With 4 bases clipped from V and 3 bases from J, the junction kept 35 bases outside the gene matches. The CDR3 length is 25 residues. CDR3 DNA: TGTGCTCTTGGGGGTAAACAACCGATCTGGATTCCTACAGGAGACTGGGGGATCCGCGCCGATAAACTCATCTTT. The encoded protein is CALGGKQPIWIPTGDWGIRADKLIF.

J is TRDJ1 and V is TRDV1; the D gene is possibly TRDD3 (6 bases). This CDR3 is 15 amino acids long. Trimming cost V 0 bases and J 11 bases, with 19 bases left between them. Looked up from germline, CDR1 is TSWWSYY and CDR2 is QGS. The CDR3 sequence is CALGELSRRIPQLIF. CDR3 nucleotides: TGTGCTCTTGGGGAACTATCCCGGAGGATACCCCAGCTCATCTTT.

The chain uses TRDV1 and TRDJ1; D is undetermined. CDR1 is TSWWSYY and CDR2 is QGS in the germline V gene. The CDR3 covers 17 residues. V was pared by 0 bases and J by 3 bases, with 17 bases between. This chain's CDR3 is CALGELVTRRTSDKLIF. The DNA for the CDR3 is TGTGCTCTTGGGGAACTGGTTACTCGGCGGACCTCCGATAAACTCATCTTT.

The sample holds a few counts of this clone. The sample holds other DNA sequences that translate to the same CDR3. The chain uses TRDV1 and TRDJ1; TRDD3 matches at 11 bases. Germline V gene sequence: CDR1 TSWWSYY, CDR2 QGS. The CDR3 length is 24 residues. J gave up 0 bases and V 1 base, and 25 bases lay outside the gene matches. For the CDR3, the DNA is TGTGCTCTTGGGGAACCGGAAAGGCGCGATCCGTGCTGGGGGATACCAAACTACACCGATAAACTCATCTTT. Protein: CALGEPERRDPCWGIPNYTDKLIF.

The table lists this clone with a few counts. It is unclear where the CDR3 begins or ends on the DNA, so no DNA is shown, and the CDR3 is as TCRdb lists it. The J gene is TRDJ1, the V gene TRAV29/DV5; the D call of TRDD3 is as the table states it, not checked on the DNA. Germline V gives CDR1 NSMFDY, CDR2 ISSIKDK. The CDR3 is 26 residues long, counting both termini. The CDR3 region is CSVLLCSKRPLFIMVYWDQPTDKLIF.

This clone appeared a few times. The chain uses TRDV1 and TRDJ1; possible D gene TRDD3, 7 bases. Germline CDR1 and CDR2: TSWWSYY and QGS. V was pared by 5 bases and J by 1 base, with 17 bases between. There are 16 residues in the CDR3. This CDR3 is CALGSYKGDCTDKLIF. The DNA of the CDR3 is TGTGCTCTTGGGTCCTACAAGGGGGATTGCACCGATAAACTCATCTTT.

This chain links TRDV1 with TRDJ1; the match to TRDD3 covers 11 bases. The CDR3 is 21 residues long. J was trimmed by 0 bases and V by 0 bases; bases with no gene match: 15. The germline gives CDR1 TSWWSYY, CDR2 QGS. Here the CDR3 reads CALGELGASGLGDTDTDKLIF. The DNA for the CDR3 is TGTGCTCTTGGGGAACTAGGGGCCAGTGGCTTGGGGGATACGGACACCGATAAACTCATCTTT.

This clone was recorded a few times. The chain is built from TRDV1 and TRDJ1; the match to TRDD3 covers 9 bases. Per germline, CDR1 TSWWSYY and CDR2 QGS. The junction had 9 bases not matched to a gene; V was cut back by 1 base and J by 3 bases. The CDR3 length is 17 residues. The CDR3 sequence: CALGEPTSWGIPDKLIF. Written as DNA, the CDR3 is TGTGCTCTTGGGGAACCTACGAGCTGGGGGATCCCCGATAAACTCATCTTT.

This clone was counted only a few times. The genes are TRDV3 and TRDJ3; 11 positions match TRDD3. This CDR3 spans 21 amino acids. CDR1 and CDR2 from the germline V gene are TVYSNPD and GDNSRS (reference sequence). V lost 2 bases and J lost 1; bases outside the gene matches: 16. DNA of the CDR3: TGTGCCTTTGGGCCCTATTGGGGGATACGGCAAAGGTCCTGGGACACCCGACAGATGTTTTTC. Protein sequence: CAFGPYWGIRQRSWDTRQMFF.

J is TRDJ1 and V is TRDV1; 8 nucleotides align to TRDD3. The CDR3 runs to 19 residues. Germline V gives CDR1 TSWWSYY, CDR2 QGS. Germline trimming cut 2 bases from V and 0 bases from J; bases unmatched to any gene: 14. CDR3 nucleotide sequence: TGTGCTCTTGGGGAAATACCGCGAGCTGGGGGACCTTACACCGATAAACTCATCTTT. Its translation: CALGEIPRAGGPYTDKLIF.

The V and J genes are TRDV1 and TRDJ1; 10 positions match TRDD3. Germline V CDR1 and CDR2: TSWWSYY, QGS. This CDR3 spans 22 amino acids. V lost 9 bases and J lost 0; bases outside the gene matches: 28. CDR3 sequence: CALKGVVPISGYTGGYTDKLIF. The CDR3 DNA sequence: TGTGCTCTCAAGGGGGTAGTTCCGATCTCCGGGTACACTGGGGGATACACCGATAAACTCATCTTT.

This sequence joins TRDV1 and TRDJ1; 8 bases are shared with TRDD3. The CDR3 loop spans 18 amino acids. CDR1 and CDR2 (germline): TSWWSYY, QGS. Trimming at V came to 5 bases and at J to 2 bases, leaving 16 bases not matched to a gene. DNA for the CDR3: TGTGCTCTTGGGCCCTCAATACGCGGTACTGGGGGGACCGATAAACTCATCTTT. Its translation is CALGPSIRGTGGTDKLIF.

V usage is TRDV1 and J usage is TRDJ1; 12 bases align to TRDD3. Germline lookup yields CDR1 TSWWSYY and CDR2 QGS. Trimming at V came to 1 base and at J to 0 bases, leaving 33 bases not matched to a gene. The length of the CDR3 is 27 residues. The CDR3, as DNA: TGTGCTCTTGGGGAACCCCACTACTTAAATCTTCCTACGTGGATTGAACTGGGGGATACCTACACCGATAAACTCATCTTT. Its translation is CALGEPHYLNLPTWIELGDTYTDKLIF.

This clone was detected only a few times. The chain combines TRDV1 with TRDJ1; 10 bases fit TRDD3. CDR1 is TSWWSYY and CDR2 is QGS in the germline V gene. J lost 1 base, V lost 2 bases, and 19 bases had no gene match. This CDR3 is 21 amino acids long. This CDR3 is CALGETARRIGGIRGTDKLIF. Written as DNA, the CDR3 is TGTGCTCTTGGGGAAACCGCCCGGCGTATCGGGGGGATACGAGGCACCGATAAACTCATCTTT.

This clone has just a few counts. The chain couples TRDV1 to TRDJ1, with TRDD3 matching over 13 bases. The CDR3 extends over 22 amino acids. The germline V gene has CDR1 TSWWSYY and CDR2 QGS. The junction had 16 bases not matched to a gene; V was cut back by 0 bases and J by 0 bases. The CDR3 region has the DNA TGTGCTCTTGGGGAACTAGACCCCTCGTACTGGGGGATACGCTTGTACACCGATAAACTCATCTTT. Translation gives CALGELDPSYWGIRLYTDKLIF.

This clone occurred many times. J is TRDJ1 and V is TRDV2; TRDD3 agrees at 12 bases. CDR3 length: 21 amino acids. V lost 0 bases to trimming and J lost 0 bases; unmatched junction nucleotides: 16. Germline loops: CDR1 GEAIGNYY, CDR2 EKD. CDR3 sequence reads: CACDTVDCHWGILRYTDKLIF. Here the CDR3 DNA reads TGTGCCTGTGACACCGTTGATTGTCACTGGGGGATACTCCGATACACCGATAAACTCATCTTT.

This chain links TRDV1 with TRDJ1; 11 positions agree with TRDD3. This CDR3 spans 23 amino acids. After removal of 2 bases from V and 4 bases from J, the junction contained 27 bases not matched to a gene. The germline CDR1 and CDR2 sequences are TSWWSYY and QGS. The CDR3 spells CALGEDIPASGTGGYSYIDKLIF. The CDR3 DNA sequence: TGTGCTCTTGGGGAAGATATCCCCGCTTCGGGTACTGGGGGATATTCGTACATCGATAAACTCATCTTT.

Only a few counts were recorded for this clone. The chain links TRDV1 to TRDJ1; D gene unclear. This CDR3 contains 16 residues. V was clipped by 0 bases and J by 0 bases, with 11 bases between them. CDR1 is TSWWSYY, CDR2 QGS, per germline. For the CDR3, the DNA is TGTGCTCTTGGGGAACTTCCGAGGTCGTACACCGATAAACTCATCTTT. Its translation: CALGELPRSYTDKLIF.

This clone turned up a few times. V and J are TRDV2 and TRDJ2; the match to TRDD3 covers 8 bases. CDR3 length: 22 amino acids. The germline gives CDR1 GEAIGNYY, CDR2 EKD. Losses at the gene ends were 0 bases for V and 3 bases for J; bases not matched to a gene: 23. The DNA for the CDR3 is TGTGCCTGTGACACCGAAAAAGTATTACCTACTTACTGGGGGCTACTGACAGCACAACTCTTCTTT. Its translation: CACDTEKVLPTYWGLLTAQLFF.

In its sample, this clone was seen a few times. This chain joins TRDV1 and TRDJ1; 8 bases match TRDD3. With 4 bases clipped from V and 4 bases from J, the junction kept 11 bases outside the gene matches. Germline loops: CDR1 TSWWSYY, CDR2 QGS. The CDR3 length is 16 residues. CDR3: CALGADRGIRFDKLIF. DNA of the CDR3: TGTGCTCTTGGGGCCGACCGGGGGATAAGGTTCGATAAACTCATCTTT.

This clone counts as medium-sized. The gene calls are TRAV29/DV5 and TRDJ1; D not resolved. The CDR3 contains 11 residues. The V and J ends lost 0 bases and 12 bases respectively, with 12 bases between them. Per germline, CDR1 NSMFDY and CDR2 ISSIKDK. CDR3 nucleotide sequence: TGTGCAGCAAGCGCTGCCTATTCGTTCATCTTT. Its translation is CAASAAYSFIF.

Turning to this clone: It may be a read error: a sequence one base away is much more abundant. This sample includes further DNA sequences coding for the same CDR3. This chain uses TRDV2 with TRDJ1; TRDD3 might be the D (6 bases). Germline V gene sequence: CDR1 GEAIGNYY, CDR2 EKD. V was trimmed by 0 bases and J by 0 bases, leaving 19 bases between them. The length of the CDR3 is 18 residues. CDR3 amino acids: CACDTRDTGNTYTDKLIF. In nucleotides, the CDR3 is TGTGCCTGTGACACCAGAGATACGGGGAATACGTACACCGATAAACTCATCTTT.

This clone has a handful of counts. The rearrangement uses TRDV1 and TRDJ1; 8 bases map to TRDD3. This CDR3 region has 21 residues. After removal of 3 bases from V and 0 bases from J, the junction contained 21 bases not matched to a gene. The germline gives CDR1 TSWWSYY, CDR2 QGS. The CDR3 region is CALGDPCGLRLGDTHTDKLIF. CDR3 DNA sequence: TGTGCTCTTGGGGATCCCTGCGGTCTAAGGCTCGGGGATACCCACACCGATAAACTCATCTTT.

The chain recombines TRDV1 with TRDJ1; 7 bases are a match to TRDD3. V shed 0 bases, J shed 4 bases, and the junction held 23 bases outside the gene matches. The CDR3 is 21 residues long. CDR1 is TSWWSYY, CDR2 QGS, per germline. Here the CDR3 reads CALGELLPPLVYWGRVDKLIF. For the CDR3, the DNA is TGTGCTCTTGGGGAACTATTACCCCCCCTAGTATACTGGGGCCGTGTCGATAAACTCATCTTT.